This T cell receptor beta chain came from a study of blood T cell repertoires in COVID-19. The wider study: Collection of acute and convalescent COVID-19 samples took place in the United States, Italy and Spain.

The repertoire was sequenced with immunoSEQ multiplex PCR; TCRdb's copy has only in-frame clones and lacks some. The table has hundreds of thousands of clones, approximately 80% seen once. Clinical histories supplied by participants themselves formed the basis of cohort assignment. V dropped 6 bases and J dropped 3 bases, with 17 bases sitting between them. Germline V CDR1 and CDR2: SNHLY, FYNNEI. The CDR3 has 15 residues. This clone was picked up a small number of times. The sequenced material came from PBMCs or T cells enriched from blood (not recorded which). J is TRBJ1-2 and V is TRBV2, with a tentative D call TRBD1 (5 bases). The TCR sequence derives from a man aged 35-49 years who had been exposed to COVID-19. The DNA of the CDR3 is TGTGCCAGCAGCGCCACACCACGGGACTACTATGGCTACACCTTC. Protein product: CASSATPRDYYGYTF.